This T cell receptor (beta chain) was captured in a study of blood T cell repertoires in COVID-19. Study in general: The samples span acute and convalescent COVID-19 from the United States, Italy and Spain. From T cells, B-cell-depleted T cells, or PBMCs came the material, which was cDNA or gDNA.

CDR3 size: 17 residues. The V gene end was trimmed by 5 bases and the J gene end by 2 bases; junction bases not matched to a gene: 14. The germline gives CDR1 GTSNPN, CDR2 SVGIG (reference sequence). As handled by the study authors: It was from reference gene primer amplification that nucleated cell counts were estimated. Sequencing was performed with immunoSEQ multiplex PCR; in TCRdb, only in-frame clones are kept and a portion is missing. D and trimming were read from the DNA, whereas the V and J calls and clone size are those reported in that table. The table includes roughly 310,000 clones, roughly 90% detected once. Followed longitudinally, the Seattle patients had been enrolled during active infection.

The clonotype was recovered from a woman in her twenties or thirties with COVID-19, enrolled during active disease. The sequenced sample consisted of peripheral blood. The V call is TRBV30, the J call TRBJ1-1; 10 bases fit TRBD1. The CDR3 region has the DNA TGTGCCTGGGGGAACCGGGACAGGGGCCTAACAAACACTGAAGCTTTCTTT. Protein product: CAWGNRDRGLTNTEAFF.